This TCR beta chain originates from a study of blood T cell repertoires in COVID-19. The overall study: Samples representing acute and convalescent COVID-19 were sourced from the United States, Italy and Spain. T cells, B-cell-depleted T cells, or PBMCs supplied cDNA or gDNA.

Original processing notes: Using reference gene primer amplification, nucleated cell counts were estimated. Sequencing was performed with immunoSEQ multiplex PCR; in TCRdb, only in-frame clones are kept and a portion is missing. V, J and clone size derive from that table, while D and trimming were established from the DNA sequence. The sample yields about 110,000 clones, 70% to 80% seen once. The sample was peripheral blood. The TCR comes from a man between 65 and 85 years old with active or convalescent COVID-19.

The CDR3 nucleotides are TGCGCCAGCAGCCAACAGGGTGGGAATCAGCCCCAGCATTTT. This codes for CASSQQGGNQPQHF. The chain employs TRBV4-1 and TRBJ1-5; tentative D call: TRBD1 (5 bases). With 2 bases removed from V and 4 bases from J, the gap between germline ends came to 9 bases. The length of the CDR3 is 14 residues. Germline values: CDR1 MGHRA, CDR2 YSYEKL.